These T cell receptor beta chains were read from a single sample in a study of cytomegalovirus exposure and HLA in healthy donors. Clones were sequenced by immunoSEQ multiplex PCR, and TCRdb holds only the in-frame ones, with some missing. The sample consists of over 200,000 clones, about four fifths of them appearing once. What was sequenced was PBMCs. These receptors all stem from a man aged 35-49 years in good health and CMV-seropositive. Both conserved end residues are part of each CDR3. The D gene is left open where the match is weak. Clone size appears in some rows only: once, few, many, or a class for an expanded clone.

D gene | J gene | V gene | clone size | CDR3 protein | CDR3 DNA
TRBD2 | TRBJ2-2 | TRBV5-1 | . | CASSNGLAGGYTGELFF | TGCGCCAGCAGCAACGGACTAGCGGGAGGTTACACCGGGGAGCTGTTTTTT
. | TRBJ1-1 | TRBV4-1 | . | CASSQGRGGTEAFF | TGCGCCAGCAGCCAAGGTCGAGGGGGCACTGAAGCTTTCTTT
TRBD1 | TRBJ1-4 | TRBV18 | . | CASSPGQGDEKLFF | TGTGCCAGCTCGCCCGGACAGGGAGATGAAAAACTGTTTTTT
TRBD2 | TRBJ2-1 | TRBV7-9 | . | CASSPRTSGYNEQFF | TGTGCCAGCAGCCCAAGGACTAGCGGATACAATGAGCAGTTCTTC
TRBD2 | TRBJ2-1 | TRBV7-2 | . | CASSKPGLAGGTTNNEQFF | TGTGCCAGCAGCAAACCGGGACTAGCGGGAGGGACTACCAACAATGAGCAGTTCTTC
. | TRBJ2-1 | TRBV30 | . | CAWKGADYNEQFF | TGTGCCTGGAAAGGGGCTGATTACAATGAGCAGTTCTTC
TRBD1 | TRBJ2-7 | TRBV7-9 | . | CSSSLTPSTGISYEQYF | TGTTCCAGCAGCTTAACCCCATCGACAGGGATAAGCTACGAGCAGTACTTC
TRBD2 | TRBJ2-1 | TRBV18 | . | CASSPTVSGINNEQFF | TGTGCCAGCTCCCCAACAGTCAGCGGGATCAACAATGAGCAGTTCTTC
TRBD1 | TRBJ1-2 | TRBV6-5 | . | CASSYIRDRANYGYTF | TGTGCCAGCAGTTATATCAGGGACAGGGCTAACTATGGCTACACCTTC
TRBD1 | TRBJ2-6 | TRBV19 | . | CATFQGAGANVLTF | TGTGCCACCTTTCAGGGGGCGGGGGCCAACGTCCTGACTTTC
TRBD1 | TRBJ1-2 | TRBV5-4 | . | CASSDGTGTSGYGYTF | TGTGCCAGCAGCGACGGGACAGGGACCAGTGGCTATGGCTACACCTTC
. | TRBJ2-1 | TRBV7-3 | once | CASSLQGGSYNEQFF | TGTGCCAGCAGCTTACAGGGGGGCTCCTACAATGAGCAGTTCTTC
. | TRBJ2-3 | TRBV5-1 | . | CASSGGFEDTQYF | TGCGCCAGCAGTGGCGGCTTCGAGGATACGCAGTATTTT
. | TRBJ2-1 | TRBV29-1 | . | CSVEEDSNEQFF | TGCAGCGTTGAAGAGGACTCGAATGAGCAGTTCTTC
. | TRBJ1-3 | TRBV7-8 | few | CASSTGILSGNTIYF | TGTGCCAGCAGTACAGGGATACTCTCTGGAAACACCATATATTTT
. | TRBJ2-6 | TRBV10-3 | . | CAISELSRQFPSGANVLTF | TGTGCCATCAGTGAGCTATCGAGACAGTTCCCCTCTGGGGCCAACGTCCTGACTTTC
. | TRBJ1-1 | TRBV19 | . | CASSTPDGGNTEAFF | TGTGCCAGTAGTACCCCCGACGGGGGAAACACTGAAGCTTTCTTT
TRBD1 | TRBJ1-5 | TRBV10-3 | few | CAISGTGGGQPQHF | TGTGCCATCAGTGGGACAGGGGGAGGGCAGCCCCAGCATTTT
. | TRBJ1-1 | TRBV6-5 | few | CASSYSWQEDTEAFF | TGTGCCAGCAGTTACTCGTGGCAGGAGGACACTGAAGCTTTCTTT
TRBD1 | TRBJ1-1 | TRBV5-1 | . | CASSLPDRETEAFF | TGCGCCAGCAGCCTTCCGGACAGGGAGACTGAAGCTTTCTTT
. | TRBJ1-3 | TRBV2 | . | CASRVDSSSGNTIYF | TGTGCCAGCAGGGTCGACAGCTCCTCTGGAAACACCATATATTTT
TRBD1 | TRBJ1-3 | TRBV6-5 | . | CASSYSTGVSTIYF | TGTGCCAGCAGTTACTCCACAGGGGTTAGCACCATATATTTT
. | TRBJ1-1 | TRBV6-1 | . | CASSQGLNTEAFF | TGTGCCAGCAGTCAGGGCCTGAACACTGAAGCTTTCTTT
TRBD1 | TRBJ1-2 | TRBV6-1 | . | CATLLGTGVLYGYTF | TGTGCTACGTTACTAGGGACAGGCGTTCTCTATGGCTACACCTTC
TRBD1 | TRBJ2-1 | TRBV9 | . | CASSVWTGTLDEQFF | TGTGCCAGCAGCGTATGGACAGGGACGCTCGATGAGCAGTTCTTC
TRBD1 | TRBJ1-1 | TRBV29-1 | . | CSVGTGNTEAFF | TGCAGCGTCGGGACAGGGAACACTGAAGCTTTCTTT
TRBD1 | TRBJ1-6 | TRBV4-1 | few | CASSQVPRGSFSPLHF | TGCGCCAGCAGCCAAGTCCCCAGGGGGTCCTTTTCACCCCTCCACTTT
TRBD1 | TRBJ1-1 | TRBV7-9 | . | CASSLTGANTEAFF | TGTGCCAGCAGCTTGACAGGGGCGAACACTGAAGCTTTCTTT
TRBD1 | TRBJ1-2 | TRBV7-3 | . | CASSLSGGRGYTF | TGTGCCAGCAGCTTATCAGGGGGCCGGGGCTACACCTTC
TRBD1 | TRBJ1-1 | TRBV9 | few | CASSAGQGANTEAFF | TGTGCCAGCAGCGCGGGACAGGGGGCGAACACTGAAGCTTTCTTT
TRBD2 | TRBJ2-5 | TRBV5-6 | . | CASSLEGLAEWETQYF | TGTGCCAGCAGCTTGGAGGGACTAGCGGAGTGGGAGACCCAGTACTTC
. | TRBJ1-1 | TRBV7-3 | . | CASSLTPGVGTEAFF | TGTGCCAGCAGCTTAACGCCAGGGGTGGGGACTGAAGCTTTCTTT
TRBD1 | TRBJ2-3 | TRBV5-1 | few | CASSTGQGASDTQYF | TGCGCCAGCAGCACTGGACAGGGGGCATCAGATACGCAGTATTTT
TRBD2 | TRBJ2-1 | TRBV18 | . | CASSPPVGGSSYNEQFF | TGTGCCAGCTCACCACCGGTCGGCGGGAGCTCCTACAATGAGCAGTTCTTC
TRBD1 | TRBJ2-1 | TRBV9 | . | CASSVDGRTGPYNEQFF | TGTGCCAGCAGCGTAGACGGCCGGACAGGACCCTACAATGAGCAGTTCTTC
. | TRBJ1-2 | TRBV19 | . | CASSIDTGNYGYTF | TGTGCCAGTAGTATAGATACAGGGAACTATGGCTACACCTTC
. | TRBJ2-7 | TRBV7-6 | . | CASSQAEGAEQYF | TGTGCCAGCAGCCAAGCCGAGGGTGCCGAGCAGTACTTC
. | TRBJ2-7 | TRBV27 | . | CASSLSGPDSYEQYF | TGTGCCAGCAGTTTGAGCGGTCCCGACTCCTACGAGCAGTACTTC
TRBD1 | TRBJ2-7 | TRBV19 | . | CASSGTGVREQYF | TGTGCCAGTAGTGGGACAGGGGTACGCGAGCAGTACTTC
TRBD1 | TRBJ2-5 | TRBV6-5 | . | CASSSYRGRETQYF | TGTGCCAGCAGTTCGTACAGGGGGCGGGAGACCCAGTACTTC
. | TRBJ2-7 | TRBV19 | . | CASSSGLSYEQYF | TGTGCCAGTAGTTCCGGACTGTCCTACGAGCAGTACTTC
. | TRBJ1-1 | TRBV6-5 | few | CASSYSSDTEAFF | TGTGCCAGCAGTTACTCTTCGGACACTGAAGCTTTCTTT
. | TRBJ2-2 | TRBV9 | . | CASSVVGGTGELFF | TGTGCCAGCAGCGTAGTCGGGGGCACCGGGGAGCTGTTTTTT
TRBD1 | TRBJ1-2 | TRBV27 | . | CASSFYGQGRTTNYGYTF | TGTGCCAGCAGTTTCTACGGACAGGGGCGAACGACTAACTATGGCTACACCTTC
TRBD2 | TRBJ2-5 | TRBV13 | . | CASSLGTTSRETQYF | TGTGCCAGCAGCTTAGGAACGACTAGCCGAGAGACCCAGTACTTC
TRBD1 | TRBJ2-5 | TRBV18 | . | CASSPGTGVETQYF | TGTGCCAGCTCACCCGGGACAGGGGTCGAGACCCAGTACTTC
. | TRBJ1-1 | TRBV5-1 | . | CASSIMGGEGSEAFF | TGCGCCAGCAGCATAATGGGCGGGGAGGGGAGTGAAGCTTTCTTT
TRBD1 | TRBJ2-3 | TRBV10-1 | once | CASSHRGRADTQYF | TGCGCCAGCAGCCACAGGGGAAGAGCAGATACGCAGTATTTT
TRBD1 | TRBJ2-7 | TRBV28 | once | CASSRGGTGGREQYF | TGTGCCAGCAGTAGGGGCGGGACAGGGGGCCGCGAGCAGTACTTC
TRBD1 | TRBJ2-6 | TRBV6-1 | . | CAGDRGSGANVLTF | TGTGCCGGCGACAGGGGGTCTGGGGCCAACGTCCTGACTTTC
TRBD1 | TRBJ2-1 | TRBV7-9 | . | CASSLGQGKNEQFF | TGTGCCAGCAGCTTAGGACAGGGAAAGAATGAGCAGTTCTTC
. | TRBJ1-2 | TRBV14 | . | CASSPGGSNYGYTF | TGTGCCAGCAGCCCGGGGGGGTCTAACTATGGCTACACCTTC